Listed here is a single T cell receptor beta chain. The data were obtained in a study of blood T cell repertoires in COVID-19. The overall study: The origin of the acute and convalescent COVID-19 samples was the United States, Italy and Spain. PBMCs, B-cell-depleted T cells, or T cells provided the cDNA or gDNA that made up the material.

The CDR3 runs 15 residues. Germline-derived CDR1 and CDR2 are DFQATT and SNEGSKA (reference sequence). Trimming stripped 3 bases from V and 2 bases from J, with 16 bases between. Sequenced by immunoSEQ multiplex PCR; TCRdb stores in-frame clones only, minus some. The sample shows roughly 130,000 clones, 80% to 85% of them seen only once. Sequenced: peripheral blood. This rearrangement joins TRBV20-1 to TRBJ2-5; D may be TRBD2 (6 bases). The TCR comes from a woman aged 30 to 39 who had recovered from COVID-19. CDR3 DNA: TGCAGTGCTAGTGTCGATAGCGGCCGGCAAGAGACCCAGTACTTC. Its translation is CSASVDSGRQETQYF.